This passage covers 27 T cell receptor beta chains from one sample sequenced in a study of cytomegalovirus exposure and HLA in healthy donors. Sequencing used immunoSEQ multiplex PCR; TCRdb keeps in-frame clones, though not all of them. The table has 170,000 or so clones, about 80% seen once. The sequencing input was PBMCs. The receptors stem from a woman younger than 30 in good health and CMV-seropositive.

The gene calls are TRBV5-4 and TRBJ1-1; D is ambiguous. Germline-derived CDR1 and CDR2 are SGHNT and YYREEE (reference sequence). Deletions cut 0 bases from V and 1 base from J, with 4 bases between. The CDR3 covers 13 residues. The CDR3 reads CASSLAGNTEAFF. CDR3 in DNA: TGTGCCAGCAGCTTGGCAGGGAACACTGAAGCTTTCTTT. Supplemented by reference TRBV5-4 and TRBJ1-1, the full variable domain reads ETGVTQSPTHLIKTRGQQVTLRCSSQSGHNTVSWYQQALGQGPQFIFQYYREEENGRGNFPPRFSGLQFPNYSSELNVNALELDDSALYLCASSLAGNTEAFFGQGTRLTVV.

The CDR3 bases are TGTGCCAGCTCAGCACAGGAGGGCCCCGGGGAGCTGTTTTTT. Its translation: CASSAQEGPGELFF. This chain connects TRBV18 to TRBJ2-2; D may be TRBD2 (6 bases). Germline V CDR1 and CDR2: KGHSH, LQKENI. V gave up 5 bases and J gave up 6 bases, with 13 bases separating them. This CDR3 contains 14 residues.

On this clone: The sample carries other DNA sequences with the same CDR3. V gene TRBV19 combines with J gene TRBJ1-2; D perhaps matches TRBD1 (5 bases). The V end was cut by 2 bases, the J end by 1 base, with 5 bases between. Germline CDR1 and CDR2: LNHDA and SQIVND (reference sequence). The CDR3 runs 13 residues. CDR3 amino acids: CASSIQGNYGYTF. CDR3 nucleotides: TGTGCCAGTAGTATACAGGGTAACTATGGCTACACCTTC.

V gene TRBV27 combines with J gene TRBJ2-4; TRBD1 matches 8 bases. CDR3 length equals 16 residues. J gave up 8 bases and V 5 bases, and 14 bases lay outside the gene matches. CDR1 and CDR2 from the germline V gene are MNHEY and SMNVEV (reference sequence). CDR3 nucleotide sequence: TGTGCCAGCAGTCCTACGGGACCCCAGGGGGCATACATTCAGTACTTC. Amino acid sequence: CASSPTGPQGAYIQYF.

This chain joins TRBV5-6 and TRBJ2-7; 10 bases fit TRBD1. The CDR3 loop spans 14 amino acids. V was pared by 4 bases and J by 5 bases, with 6 bases of the junction left unmatched. Germline CDR1 and CDR2: SGHDT and YYEEEE. The CDR3 nucleotides are TGTGCCAGCAGCCCGGGGGGACAGGGGAACGAGCAGTACTTC. It specifies CASSPGGQGNEQYF.

V and J are TRBV7-9 and TRBJ2-3; a weak D match, TRBD2 (6 bases). Germline CDR1 and CDR2: SEHNR and FQNEAQ (reference sequence). V was clipped by 3 bases and J by 1 base, with 8 bases between them. The CDR3 has 14 amino acids. The CDR3 spells CASSFPSGTDTQYF. The CDR3 DNA is TGTGCCAGCAGCTTTCCTAGCGGCACAGATACGCAGTATTTT. The whole variable domain, filled in from reference TRBV7-9 and TRBJ2-3, reads DTGVSQNPRHKITKRGQNVTFRCDPISEHNRLYWYRQTLGQGPEFLTYFQNEAQLEKSRLLSDRFSAERPKGSFSTLEIQRTEQGDSAMYLCASSFPSGTDTQYFGPGTRLTVL.

In its sample, this clone was seen once. The CDR3 nucleotides read TGTGCCAGCAGAAAGGGACAGGGGACGTATGAGCAGTTCTTC. Amino acids: CASRKGQGTYEQFF. The genes are TRBV6-6 and TRBJ2-1; 10 positions match TRBD1. Looked up from germline, CDR1 is MNHNY and CDR2 is SVGAGI (reference sequence). This CDR3 is 14 amino acids long. V shed 6 bases, J shed 8 bases, and the junction held 7 bases outside the gene matches.

In this sample, this clone turned up a few times. The J gene is TRBJ2-7, the V gene TRBV18; D not certain. The CDR3 consists of 14 residues. The germline V gene encodes CDR1 KGHSH and CDR2 LQKENI. Trimming pared 2 bases from V and 2 bases from J, leaving 10 bases between. For the CDR3, the DNA is TGTGCCAGCTCACCAGGAACCGAGGCCTACGAGCAGTACTTC. Protein product: CASSPGTEAYEQYF.

As DNA, the CDR3 is TGTGCCAGCAGCCCGGGTCAGAGCGGCTCCTACGAGCAGTACTTC. Residues: CASSPGQSGSYEQYF. The chain employs TRBV5-4 and TRBJ2-7, with D tentatively TRBD2 (5 bases). This CDR3 comprises 15 residues. Per germline, CDR1 SGHNT and CDR2 YYREEE (reference sequence). Trimming cost V 4 bases and J 0 bases, with 14 bases left between them.

The gene calls are TRBV27 and TRBJ2-2; possibly TRBD1 for D (5 bases). The V end lost 2 bases, the J end lost 4 bases, and 17 bases lay between the germline ends. Germline lookup yields CDR1 MNHEY and CDR2 SMNVEV (reference sequence). CDR3 length: 17 amino acids. The CDR3 sequence is CASSLRTLGVGTGELFF. The DNA of the CDR3 is TGTGCCAGCAGTTTACGGACCTTAGGGGTTGGCACCGGGGAGCTGTTTTTT.

CDR3 bases: TGCGCCAGCAGCCAAGATCAGGGAACTAATGAAAAACTGTTTTTT. Amino acid sequence: CASSQDQGTNEKLFF. The genes are TRBV4-3 and TRBJ1-4; tentative D call: TRBD1 (5 bases). Germline lookup yields CDR1 LGHNA and CDR2 YSLEER. The CDR3 sequence is 15 residues long. The germline V and J ends were trimmed by 0 bases and 1 base, with 6 bases remaining between them.

V gene TRBV6-1 combines with J gene TRBJ1-6; D possibly corresponds to TRBD1 (5 bases). Between the trimmed V and J ends, which lost 9 bases and 10 bases, there was a span of 16 bases. This CDR3 region has 13 residues. Germline CDR1 and CDR2: MNHNS and SASEGT. This CDR3 reads CASFLSRASPLHF. The CDR3 region has the DNA TGTGCCAGTTTCCTAAGCAGGGCATCACCCCTCCACTTT.

The chain employs TRBV7-9 and TRBJ1-1; 9 bases match TRBD1. Germline V gives CDR1 SEHNR, CDR2 FQNEAQ (reference sequence). The CDR3 is 18 amino acids. The V and J ends lost 1 base and 1 base, in that order; junction bases with no gene match: 10. DNA for the CDR3: TGTGCCAGCAGCTTAGGATCGGGACAGGGTGGTCGGAACACTGAAGCTTTCTTT. Translating gives CASSLGSGQGGRNTEAFF.

This chain joins TRBV7-6 and TRBJ1-1, with 9 nucleotides matching TRBD1. CDR1 is SGHVS, CDR2 FNYEAQ, per germline. The CDR3 length is 15 residues. After removal of 4 bases from V and 5 bases from J, the junction contained 8 bases not matched to a gene. DNA for the CDR3: TGTGCCAGCAGCTCACACAGGGGGCGCGGGACTGAAGCTTTCTTT. This encodes CASSSHRGRGTEAFF.

This clone was counted a single time. The chain employs TRBV5-8 and TRBJ1-1, with D uncertain. This CDR3 has 13 residues. Germline CDR1 and CDR2: SGHTS and YDEGEE. V lost 2 bases and J lost 0, with 5 bases in between. CDR3 DNA: TGTGCCAGCAGCTTTTTTATGAACACTGAAGCTTTCTTT. This gives the protein CASSFFMNTEAFF. Variable domain in full (rest from reference TRBV5-8 and TRBJ1-1): EAGVTQSPTHLIKTRGQQATLRCSPISGHTSVYWYQQALGLGLQFLLWYDEGEERNRGNFPPRFSGRQFPNYSSELNVNALELEDSALYLCASSFFMNTEAFFGQGTRLTVV.

The chain couples TRBV27 to TRBJ2-7; TRBD2 matches 8 bases. V lost 8 bases to trimming and J lost 1 base; unmatched junction nucleotides: 7. CDR3 length: 14 amino acids. Germline lookup yields CDR1 MNHEY and CDR2 SMNVEV (reference sequence). CDR3 sequence (DNA): TGTGCCAGCCGCGCGACGGGGGGGTCCTACGAGCAGTACTTC. Its translation is CASRATGGSYEQYF.

The chain has TRBV27 and TRBJ1-1, with D possibly TRBD1 on 5 matching bases. The germline CDR1 and CDR2 sequences are MNHEY and SMNVEV (reference sequence). The CDR3 length is 14 residues. V shed 5 bases and J shed 2 bases, with 12 bases lying between them. The CDR3 region is CASSHKQVNTEAFF. The CDR3 nucleotides read TGTGCCAGCAGTCATAAACAGGTAAACACTGAAGCTTTCTTT.

This clone was observed a few times. The J gene is TRBJ1-2, the V gene TRBV5-6, with D possibly TRBD1 on 5 matching bases. The CDR3 extends over 15 amino acids. The V end lost 3 bases, the J end lost 9 bases, and 21 bases lay between the germline ends. Germline V CDR1 and CDR2: SGHDT, YYEEEE. The CDR3, as DNA: TGTGCCAGCAGCTCCTATGCGGGGGTTAGATTCAGCTACACCTTC. Residues: CASSSYAGVRFSYTF.

The gene calls are TRBV18 and TRBJ2-1, with D tentatively TRBD2 (6 bases). CDR3 length: 13 residues. The V end was cut by 4 bases, the J end by 5 bases, with 9 bases between. Germline V lookup: CDR1 KGHSH, CDR2 LQKENI. CDR3 amino acids: CASSLGLNNEQFF. The CDR3 DNA sequence: TGTGCCAGCTCACTGGGACTCAACAATGAGCAGTTCTTC.

CDR3 nucleotides: TGTGCCAGCAAAAGACAGGGCCGGTACGAGCAGTACTTC. Its translation: CASKRQGRYEQYF. The rearrangement uses TRBV11-2 and TRBJ2-7, with 7 bases fitting TRBD1. CDR3 length equals 13 residues. Germline lookup yields CDR1 SGHAT and CDR2 FQNNGV. Unmatched junction bases numbered 7, after V lost 7 bases and J lost 4 bases.

CDR3: CASSNRDINSPLHF. CDR3 in DNA: TGTGCCAGTAGTAACCGGGACATAAATTCACCCCTCCACTTT. This chain connects TRBV19 to TRBJ1-6, with D possibly matching TRBD1 (6 bases). The CDR3 is made up of 14 amino acids. In germline, CDR1 is LNHDA, CDR2 SQIVND (reference sequence). V gave up 4 bases and J gave up 7 bases, with 11 bases separating them.

This clone was observed a handful of times. Distinct nucleotide sequences in the sample also encode this CDR3. The chain recombines TRBV2 with TRBJ1-5; D may be TRBD1 (5 bases). CDR1 is SNHLY and CDR2 is FYNNEI in the germline V gene. The CDR3 totals 14 residues. Trimming left V 6 bases short and J 0 bases short, with 9 bases between. The CDR3 coding sequence is TGTGCCAGCAGGGCAGGGAATAGCAATCAGCCCCAGCATTTT. It is translated as CASRAGNSNQPQHF.

The chain uses TRBV27 and TRBJ1-3; 7 bases are a match to TRBD1. Germline V gene sequence: CDR1 MNHEY, CDR2 SMNVEV (reference sequence). CDR3 length: 17 amino acids. J gave up 2 bases and V 5 bases, and 12 bases lay outside the gene matches. The CDR3 loop reads CASSMGNRGFAGNTIYF. CDR3 bases: TGTGCCAGCAGTATGGGGAACAGGGGCTTCGCTGGAAACACCATATATTTT.

The V call is TRBV6-1, the J call TRBJ2-7; tentatively, D is TRBD1 (5 bases). Germline CDR1 MNHNS, CDR2 SASEGT. Trimming shortened V by 5 bases and J by 0 bases, and 11 bases separated the two germline ends. There are 14 residues in the CDR3. CDR3 in DNA: TGTGCCAGCAGTCCTAGACAGAGCTCCTACGAGCAGTACTTC. Residues: CASSPRQSSYEQYF.

The rearrangement uses TRBV4-1 and TRBJ2-7; TRBD1 might be the D (8 bases). V was pared by 4 bases and J by 3 bases, with 13 bases between. This CDR3 is built from 14 residues. Germline CDR1 reads MGHRA; CDR2 reads YSYEKL. The CDR3 nucleotides read TGCGCCAGCAGCCGAAACAGGGGGGGCTACGAGCAGTACTTC. Translation gives CASSRNRGGYEQYF.

The V call is TRBV19, the J call TRBJ1-5; no firm D call. The CDR3 extends over 14 amino acids. V lost 9 bases and J lost 1, with 13 bases in between. Germline V gives CDR1 LNHDA, CDR2 SQIVND (reference sequence). This CDR3 reads CASRILTSNQPQHF. The CDR3 DNA reads TGTGCCAGCCGTATCTTGACAAGCAATCAGCCCCAGCATTTT.

This chain links TRBV5-1 with TRBJ1-1; D possibly corresponds to TRBD1 (5 bases). V was clipped by 7 bases and J by 0 bases, with 13 bases between them. The CDR3 is 14 residues long. Germline assignment: CDR1 SGHRS and CDR2 YFSETQ. In nucleotides, the CDR3 is TGCGCCAGCGGATACAGGAGTATGAACACTGAAGCTTTCTTT. It specifies CASGYRSMNTEAFF.